Listed below are T cell receptor beta chains from one sample, sequenced in a study of cytomegalovirus exposure and HLA in healthy donors. Sequencing used immunoSEQ multiplex PCR; TCRdb keeps in-frame clones, though not all of them. This table has about 210,000 clones, approximately 80% appearing once. Input material: PBMCs. These receptors all stem from a woman aged 25 to 39 in good health and CMV-seropositive. Both conserved end residues are part of each CDR3. Each record gives: V gene, clone size, J gene, D gene, CDR3 DNA, CDR3 protein. A D gene is named only where the DNA matches it firmly. A row's size may be missing; if present it is once, few, many or a size class.

TRBV19	once	TRBJ2-2	.	TGTGCCAGTAGTATAGGAGCAGGGCTGAGGAACGGGGAGCTGTTTTTT	CASSIGAGLRNGELFF
TRBV28	.	TRBJ1-2	.	TGTGCCAGCAGTTCCCGGAGAGATGGCTACACCTTC	CASSSRRDGYTF
TRBV27	.	TRBJ1-5	.	TGTGCCAGCAGTTTAACAGGGTCTATCAGCAATCAGCCCCAGCATTTT	CASSLTGSISNQPQHF
TRBV5-4	.	TRBJ2-1	.	TGTGCCAGCAGCTTGGGGGGGGGACACTCCTACAATGAGCAGTTCTTC	CASSLGGGHSYNEQFF
TRBV7-8	.	TRBJ1-5	TRBD1	TGTGCCAGCAGCCCTTCGCTCCAGGGGGCTCGTGAACAGCCCCAGCATTTT	CASSPSLQGAREQPQHF
TRBV5-6	.	TRBJ1-4	.	TGTGCCAGCAGCTTGGGGGGGGTCGGGGCTAATGAAAAACTGTTTTTT	CASSLGGVGANEKLFF
TRBV14	.	TRBJ1-2	.	TGTGCCAGCAGCCAAGGTGGCAGACCTAACTATGGCTACACCTTT	CASSQGGRPNYGYTF
TRBV6-6	.	TRBJ1-2	.	TGTGCCAGCAGTTACAGGCCACGGGTTCATGGCTACACCTTC	CASSYRPRVHGYTF
TRBV6-6	.	TRBJ2-5	.	TGTGCCGGCAGTTACAAGAGGTACCAAGAGACCCAGTACTTC	CAGSYKRYQETQYF
TRBV10-3	.	TRBJ1-4	.	TGTGCCATCAGTGAGTCAGGAGGGGCGGGAACTAATGAAAAACTGTTTTTT	CAISESGGAGTNEKLFF
TRBV9	.	TRBJ2-2	.	TGTGCCACCCTACATCAGGGGGAGGCCGGGGAGCTGTTTTTT	CATLHQGEAGELFF
TRBV5-1	.	TRBJ2-5	.	TGCGCCAGCAGCCGCACAGGAGGGCAAGAGACCCAGTACTTC	CASSRTGGQETQYF
TRBV11-3	.	TRBJ2-7	.	TGTGCCAGCAGCTTAGAGGCAGCGAGAGGCGAGCAGTACTTC	CASSLEAARGEQYF
TRBV5-4	.	TRBJ2-3	TRBD2	TGTGCCAGCAGCTCGGGACTAGTCACAGATACGCAGTATTTT	CASSSGLVTDTQYF
TRBV10-3	.	TRBJ2-7	TRBD1	TGTGCCATCAGCGGACAGGGCTCGCACGAGCAGTACTTC	CAISGQGSHEQYF
TRBV29-1	.	TRBJ1-5	.	TGCAGCGCTTCGACAGGAGTCAATCAGCCCCAGCATTTT	CSASTGVNQPQHF
TRBV5-1	.	TRBJ2-2	TRBD2	TGCGCCAGCAGCTTGGTAGCGGGGGGATCCAACACCGGGGAGCTGTTTTTT	CASSLVAGGSNTGELFF
TRBV30	.	TRBJ2-2	.	TGTGCCTGGAATCTTGCGGGGGCAACCGGGGAGCTGTTTTTT	CAWNLAGATGELFF
TRBV2	.	TRBJ2-5	.	TGTGCCAGCAGTGAAAAGGTGACAGAAGAGACCCAGTACTTC	CASSEKVTEETQYF
TRBV27	.	TRBJ1-2	TRBD1	TGTGCCAGCTCCCGAAGACAGGGAGGCAACTATGGCTACACCTTC	CASSRRQGGNYGYTF
TRBV7-9	.	TRBJ1-6	TRBD1	TGTGCCAGCAGCTTATGGTCGAGGGGTTCAGGGGGATCTAATTCACCCCTCCACTTT	CASSLWSRGSGGSNSPLHF
TRBV5-1	.	TRBJ1-1	.	TGCGCCAGCAGCGCCGGGGAGCCCAGCACTGAAGCTTTCTTT	CASSAGEPSTEAFF
TRBV4-1	few	TRBJ2-7	TRBD1	TGCGCCAGCAGCCAACGCCCCCGGACAGGCCCCTACGAGCAGTACTTC	CASSQRPRTGPYEQYF
TRBV7-9	.	TRBJ2-2	TRBD2	TGTGCCAGCAGCTTAAGTAGCGGGGCTCACACCGGGGAGCTGTTTTTT	CASSLSSGAHTGELFF
TRBV6-5	.	TRBJ2-5	TRBD2	TGTGCCAGCAGTTACTCGAGAGCGGGGGGGGCAGAGACCCAGTACTTC	CASSYSRAGGAETQYF
TRBV4-3	.	TRBJ2-3	TRBD2	TGCGCCAGCAGCCAAGATTATGGGAGGGCAACAGATACGCAGTATTTT	CASSQDYGRATDTQYF
TRBV27	few	TRBJ1-4	.	TGTGCCAGCAGTCCCCAACAGGGAATGAATGAAAAACTGTTTTTT	CASSPQQGMNEKLFF
TRBV27	.	TRBJ1-2	.	TGTGCCAGCAGTTTATCGACCGGGAACTATGGCTACACCTTC	CASSLSTGNYGYTF
TRBV29-1	.	TRBJ1-2	.	TGCAGCGCTCACTCCCAGGGGTTGCCTGGCTACACCTTC	CSAHSQGLPGYTF
TRBV7-3	.	TRBJ2-1	TRBD1	TGTGCCAGCAGCTTAATCCCCCACGGGCAGGGGGCCCATGAGCAGTTCTTC	CASSLIPHGQGAHEQFF
TRBV30	.	TRBJ2-5	.	TGTGCCTGGAGTGTTTCCAGGGTCCAAGAGACCCAGTACTTC	CAWSVSRVQETQYF
TRBV4-1	.	TRBJ1-1	TRBD1	TGCGCCAGCAGCCAAGATGCAGGGGGTTTTACTGAAGCTTTCTTT	CASSQDAGGFTEAFF
TRBV5-5	.	TRBJ1-6	TRBD1	TGTGCCAGCAGCCCCACGACAGGGGTTTATTCACCCCTCCACTTT	CASSPTTGVYSPLHF
TRBV2	.	TRBJ1-5	TRBD1	TGTGCCAGCAGCCCAGGGACAGGGAATAGCAATCAGCCCCAGCATTTT	CASSPGTGNSNQPQHF
TRBV28	.	TRBJ2-5	.	TGTGCCAGCAGTTTACGACAGTCAGAGACCCAGTACTTC	CASSLRQSETQYF
TRBV28	few	TRBJ1-4	TRBD1	TGTGCCAGCAGTTCACACAGGGGCATGGATGAAAAACTGTTTTTT	CASSSHRGMDEKLFF
TRBV19	.	TRBJ1-1	.	TGTGCCAGTAGTATCGGGGAACTGAACACTGAAGCTTTCTTT	CASSIGELNTEAFF
TRBV29-1	.	TRBJ2-3	TRBD2	TGCAGCGTTCTAGCTAGCGGGGGGATTTGGGAAGCAGATACGCAGTATTTT	CSVLASGGIWEADTQYF
TRBV11-1	.	TRBJ2-7	TRBD1	TGTGCCAGCAGCAAAGACAGGGTGGGGATCTACGAGCAGTACTTC	CASSKDRVGIYEQYF
TRBV5-4	.	TRBJ2-7	TRBD1	TGTGCCAGCAGCCCTGGACAGGCCCAATCTTTTTACGAGCAGTACTTC	CASSPGQAQSFYEQYF
TRBV6-5	.	TRBJ2-7	TRBD1	TGTGCCAGCCACCGGGACAGGGTCTCCGAGCAGTACTTC	CASHRDRVSEQYF
TRBV29-1	.	TRBJ2-1	.	TGCAGCGTTGACTACGGGAGATCAACCTACAATGAGCAGTTCTTC	CSVDYGRSTYNEQFF
TRBV9	.	TRBJ2-1	TRBD1	TGTGCCAGCAGCGTCCGACAGGGATCCTACAATGAGCAGTTCTTC	CASSVRQGSYNEQFF
TRBV28	.	TRBJ2-7	.	TGTGCCAGCAGCTCTAGGCCCCGGTCCTACGAGCAGTACTTC	CASSSRPRSYEQYF
TRBV5-1	.	TRBJ2-5	.	TGCGCCAGCAGCTTGTCCCAGCCAGGGCAAGAGACCCAGTACTTC	CASSLSQPGQETQYF
TRBV7-3	once	TRBJ1-2	.	TGTGCCAGCAGCAGAAGCTACTATGGCTACACCTTC	CASSRSYYGYTF
TRBV11-3	.	TRBJ2-1	TRBD2	TGTGCCAGCACAACTAGCGGGAGGGCTTACAATGAGCAGTTCTTC	CASTTSGRAYNEQFF
TRBV27	.	TRBJ2-3	TRBD1	TGTGCCAGCAGTTTGGACAGGGTGGGAGATACGCAGTATTTT	CASSLDRVGDTQYF
TRBV2	.	TRBJ1-1	.	TGTGCCAGCACAACACCGGGTACTGAAGCTTTCTTT	CASTTPGTEAFF
TRBV7-3	.	TRBJ2-5	TRBD1	TGTGCCAGCAGCCTCGGGACAGGAAAACAAGAGACCCAGTACTTC	CASSLGTGKQETQYF
TRBV6-4	.	TRBJ2-5	TRBD1	TGTGCCAGCAGTGAGACAGGGGCGCAAGAGACCCAGTACTTC	CASSETGAQETQYF
TRBV7-6	once	TRBJ2-1	.	TGTGCCAGCAGCTTGGAGGGTCGCACCTACAATGAGCAGTTCTTC	CASSLEGRTYNEQFF
TRBV11-2	.	TRBJ2-7	TRBD1	TGTGCCAGCAGCGTGACAGGGGGCAGCGAGCAGTACTTC	CASSVTGGSEQYF
TRBV4-2	.	TRBJ2-7	TRBD2	TGTGCCAGCAGCCCATCCGTAGCGGGAGGTGTAAACGAGCAGTACTTC	CASSPSVAGGVNEQYF
TRBV13	.	TRBJ2-3	.	TGTGCCAGCAGCCTTGCCAGAGGGGGTCACACAGATACGCAGTATTTT	CASSLARGGHTDTQYF